The rows below give T cell receptor beta chains drawn from one sample of a study of molecular identifiers for immune sequencing clone quantification. One entry per CDR3 protein results from TCRdb running MiXCR on the PCR reads. The repertoire holds 400,000 to 600,000 distinct CDR3 sequences, 25% seen once, with roughly 0.77% in the top ten. Material for sequencing was naive CD8+ T cells from blood, with Jurkat cell RNA spiked in. These receptors came from a human donor in good health. Some libraries in this study had Jurkat cell RNA spiked in. The conserved cysteine and the conserved F or W are not part of the CDR3 here. Each record gives: clone size, V gene, J gene, CDR3 protein. The listing skips clone size in some rows; elsewhere it reads once, few, many or a size class.

few,TRBV11-2,TRBJ1-1,ASSLHRDSYTEAF
NA,TRBV4-1,TRBJ2-2,ASSQRITGELV
many,TRBV19,TRBJ1-5,ASSIDAPPRGYGQPQH
NA,TRBV11-2,TRBJ1-1,ASSLDPQGIEAF
once,TRBV7-9,TRBJ2-7,ASSSIPGQGYEQY
few,TRBV10-3,TRBJ2-3,AISESGTRGRDTQY
few,TRBV24-1,TRBJ2-3,ATSDLADTDTQY
NA,TRBV6-6,TRBJ2-3,ASSYTLLDTQY
few,TRBV30,TRBJ2-3,AWSLTSGATDTQY
NA,TRBV4-1,TRBJ2-1,ASSQESGQSYNEQF
many,TRBV20-1,TRBJ2-3,SAPPGLGTQY
NA,TRBV12-3/TRBV12-4,TRBJ2-2,ASSFAVDRADTGELF
few,TRBV4-2,TRBJ2-7,ASSQEDGQGESPYEQY
NA,TRBV12-3/TRBV12-4,TRBJ1-2,ASSFPGGYGYT